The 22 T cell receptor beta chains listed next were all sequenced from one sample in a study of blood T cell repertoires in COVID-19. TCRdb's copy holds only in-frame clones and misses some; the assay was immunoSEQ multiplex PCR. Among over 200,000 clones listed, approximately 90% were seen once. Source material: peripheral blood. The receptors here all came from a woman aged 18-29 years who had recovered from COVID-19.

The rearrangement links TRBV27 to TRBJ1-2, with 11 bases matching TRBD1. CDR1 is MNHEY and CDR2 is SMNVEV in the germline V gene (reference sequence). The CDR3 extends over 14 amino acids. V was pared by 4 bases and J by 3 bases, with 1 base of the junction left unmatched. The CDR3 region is CASSWTGGDYGYTF. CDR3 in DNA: TGTGCCAGCAGTTGGACAGGGGGCGACTATGGCTACACCTTC.

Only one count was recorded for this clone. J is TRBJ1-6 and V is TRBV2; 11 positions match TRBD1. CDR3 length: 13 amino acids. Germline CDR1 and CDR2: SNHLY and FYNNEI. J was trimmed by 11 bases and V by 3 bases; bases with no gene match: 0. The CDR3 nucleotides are TGTGCCAGCAGTGAGGGACAGGGGGCACCCCTCCACTTT. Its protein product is CASSEGQGAPLHF.

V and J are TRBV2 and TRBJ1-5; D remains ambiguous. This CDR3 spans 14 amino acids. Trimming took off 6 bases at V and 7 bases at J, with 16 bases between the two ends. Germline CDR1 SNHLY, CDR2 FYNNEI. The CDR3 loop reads CASSGIRGWQPQHF. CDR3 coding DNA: TGTGCCAGCAGCGGCATCAGAGGTTGGCAGCCCCAGCATTTT.

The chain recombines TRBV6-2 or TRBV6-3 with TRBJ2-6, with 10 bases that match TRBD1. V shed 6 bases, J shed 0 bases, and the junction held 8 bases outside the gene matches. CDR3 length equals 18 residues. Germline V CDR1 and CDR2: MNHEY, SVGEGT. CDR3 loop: CASSSRDRGVSGANVLTF. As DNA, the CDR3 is TGTGCCAGCAGCTCCCGGGACAGGGGAGTCTCTGGGGCCAACGTCCTGACTTTC.

CDR3 residues: CASSSPDSTEAFF. The CDR3 coding sequence is TGTGCCAGCAGCTCCCCGGACAGCACTGAAGCTTTCTTT. V usage is TRBV7-9 and J usage is TRBJ1-1; TRBD1 is a possible D gene (6 bases). The CDR3 sequence is 13 residues long. Germline V CDR1 and CDR2: SEHNR, FQNEAQ (reference sequence). Trimming stripped 4 bases from V and 4 bases from J, with 10 bases between.

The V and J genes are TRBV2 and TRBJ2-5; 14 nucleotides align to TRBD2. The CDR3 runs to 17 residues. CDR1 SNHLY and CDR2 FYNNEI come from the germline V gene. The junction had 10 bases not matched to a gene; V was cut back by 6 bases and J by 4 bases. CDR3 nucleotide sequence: TGTGCCAGCAGACCTGGACTAGCGGGAGGCTGGGGAGAGACCCAGTACTTC. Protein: CASRPGLAGGWGETQYF. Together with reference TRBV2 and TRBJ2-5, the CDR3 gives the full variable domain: EPEVTQTPSHQVTQMGQEVILRCVPISNHLYFYWYRQILGQKVEFLVSFYNNEISEKSEIFDDQFSVERPDGSNFTLKIRSTKLEDSAMYFCASRPGLAGGWGETQYFGPGTRLLVL.

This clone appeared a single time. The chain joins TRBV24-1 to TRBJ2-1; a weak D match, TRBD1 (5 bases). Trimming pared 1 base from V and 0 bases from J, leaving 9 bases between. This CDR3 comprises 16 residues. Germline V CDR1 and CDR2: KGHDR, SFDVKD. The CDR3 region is CATSDLQASSYNEQFF. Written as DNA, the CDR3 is TGTGCCACCAGTGATTTACAGGCGAGCTCCTACAATGAGCAGTTCTTC.

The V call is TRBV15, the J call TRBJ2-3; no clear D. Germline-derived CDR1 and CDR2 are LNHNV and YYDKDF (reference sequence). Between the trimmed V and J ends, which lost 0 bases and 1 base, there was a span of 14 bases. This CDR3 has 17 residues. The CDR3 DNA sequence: TGTGCCACCAGCAGAGATCGGTATTCGGGTGGCACAGATACGCAGTATTTT. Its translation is CATSRDRYSGGTDTQYF.

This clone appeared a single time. CDR3 loop: CASSFGTTTDTQYF. The CDR3 bases are TGTGCCAGCAGCTTTGGCACAACCACAGATACGCAGTATTTT. The V call is TRBV7-3, the J call TRBJ2-3; D is ambiguous. CDR1 is SGHTA, CDR2 FQGTGA, per germline. There are 14 residues in the CDR3. V lost 3 bases and J 2 bases, leaving 9 bases between the germline ends.

The CDR3 is CAISESWTSGSYEQYF. CDR3 in DNA: TGTGCCATCAGTGAGTCTTGGACTAGCGGGAGCTACGAGCAGTACTTC. This chain links TRBV10-3 with TRBJ2-7; 13 bases map to TRBD2. Per the germline V gene, CDR1 is ENHRY and CDR2 is SYGVKD. The CDR3 has 16 amino acids. Trimming took 0 bases from V and 3 from J; bases not matched to a gene: 2.

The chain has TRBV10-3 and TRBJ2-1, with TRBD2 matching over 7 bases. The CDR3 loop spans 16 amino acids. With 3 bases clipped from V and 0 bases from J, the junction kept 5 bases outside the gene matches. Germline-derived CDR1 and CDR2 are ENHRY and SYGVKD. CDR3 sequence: CAISDPSGISYNEQFF. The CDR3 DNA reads TGTGCCATCAGTGACCCTAGCGGTATCTCCTACAATGAGCAGTTCTTC.

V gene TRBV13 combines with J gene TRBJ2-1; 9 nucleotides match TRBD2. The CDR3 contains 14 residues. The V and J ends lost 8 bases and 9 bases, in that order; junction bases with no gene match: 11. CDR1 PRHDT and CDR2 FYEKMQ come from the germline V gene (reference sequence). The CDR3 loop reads CASWSRVSGSEQFF. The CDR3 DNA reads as TGTGCCAGCTGGAGCAGGGTTAGCGGGAGTGAGCAGTTCTTC.

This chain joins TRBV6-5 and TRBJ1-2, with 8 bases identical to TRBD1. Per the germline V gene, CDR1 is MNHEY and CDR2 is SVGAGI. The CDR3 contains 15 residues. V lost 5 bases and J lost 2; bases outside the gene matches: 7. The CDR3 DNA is TGTGCCAGCAGTCTAGGACAGGGTTTAAACTATGGCTACACCTTC. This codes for CASSLGQGLNYGYTF.

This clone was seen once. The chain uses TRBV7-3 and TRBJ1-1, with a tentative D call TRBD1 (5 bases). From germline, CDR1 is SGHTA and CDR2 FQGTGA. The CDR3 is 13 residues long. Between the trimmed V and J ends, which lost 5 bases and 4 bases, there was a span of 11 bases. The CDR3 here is CASSRDSGTEAFF. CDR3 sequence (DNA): TGTGCCAGCAGCAGGGACTCGGGCACTGAAGCTTTCTTT. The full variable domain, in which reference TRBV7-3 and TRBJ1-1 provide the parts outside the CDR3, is GAGVSQTPSNKVTEKGKYVELRCDPISGHTALYWYRQSLGQGPEFLIYFQGTGAADDSGLPNDRFFAVRPEGSVSTLKIQRTERGDSAVYLCASSRDSGTEAFFGQGTRLTVV.

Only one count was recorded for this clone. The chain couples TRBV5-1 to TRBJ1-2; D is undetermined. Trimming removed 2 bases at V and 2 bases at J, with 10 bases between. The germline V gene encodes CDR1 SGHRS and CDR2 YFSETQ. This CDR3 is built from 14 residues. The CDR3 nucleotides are TGCGCCAGCAGCTTCAGAGGGAAGAACTATGGCTACACCTTC. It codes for CASSFRGKNYGYTF. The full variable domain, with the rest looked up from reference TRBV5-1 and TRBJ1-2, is KAGVTQTPRYLIKTRGQQVTLSCSPISGHRSVSWYQQTPGQGLQFLFEYFSETQRNKGNFPGRFSGRQFSNSRSEMNVSTLELGDSALYLCASSFRGKNYGYTFGSGTRLTVV.

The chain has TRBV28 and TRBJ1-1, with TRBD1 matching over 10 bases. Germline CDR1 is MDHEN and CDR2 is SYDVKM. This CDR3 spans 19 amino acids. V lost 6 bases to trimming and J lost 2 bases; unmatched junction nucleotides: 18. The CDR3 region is CASSLMGQGIIQGNTEAFF. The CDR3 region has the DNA TGTGCCAGCAGCTTGATGGGACAGGGGATTATTCAGGGAAACACTGAAGCTTTCTTT. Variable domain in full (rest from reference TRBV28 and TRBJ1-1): DVKVTQSSRYLVKRTGEKVFLECVQDMDHENMFWYRQDPGLGLRLIYFSYDVKMKEKGDIPEGYSVSREKKERFSLILESASTNQTSMYLCASSLMGQGIIQGNTEAFFGQGTRLTVV.

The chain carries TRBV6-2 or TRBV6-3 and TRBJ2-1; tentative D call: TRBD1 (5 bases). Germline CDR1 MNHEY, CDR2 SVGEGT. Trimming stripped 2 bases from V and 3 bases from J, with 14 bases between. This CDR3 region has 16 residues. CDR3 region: CASSYRAGSLYNEQFF. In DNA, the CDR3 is TGTGCCAGCAGTTACCGCGCAGGGTCCCTCTACAATGAGCAGTTCTTC.

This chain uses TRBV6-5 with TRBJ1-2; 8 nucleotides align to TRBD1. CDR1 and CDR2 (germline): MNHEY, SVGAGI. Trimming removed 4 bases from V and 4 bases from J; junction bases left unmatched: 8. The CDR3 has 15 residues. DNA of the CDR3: TGTGCCAGCAGTTCCGGACAGGGCCTCCTCTATGGCTACACCTTC. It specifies CASSSGQGLLYGYTF.

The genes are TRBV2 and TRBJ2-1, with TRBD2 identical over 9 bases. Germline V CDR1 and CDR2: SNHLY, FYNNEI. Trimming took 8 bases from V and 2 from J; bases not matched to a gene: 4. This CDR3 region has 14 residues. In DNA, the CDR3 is TGTGCCAGCGTAGAGCGGGGGGCCTACAATGAGCAGTTCTTC. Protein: CASVERGAYNEQFF.

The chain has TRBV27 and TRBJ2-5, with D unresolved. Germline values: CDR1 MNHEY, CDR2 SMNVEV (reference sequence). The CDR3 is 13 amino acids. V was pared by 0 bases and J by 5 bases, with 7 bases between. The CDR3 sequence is CASSLSRWETQYF. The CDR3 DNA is TGTGCCAGCAGTTTATCGCGCTGGGAGACCCAGTACTTC.

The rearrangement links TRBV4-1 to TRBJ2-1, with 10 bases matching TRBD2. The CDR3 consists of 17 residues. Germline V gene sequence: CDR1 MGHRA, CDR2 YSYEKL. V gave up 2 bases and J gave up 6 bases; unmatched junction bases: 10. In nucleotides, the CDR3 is TGCGCCAGCAGCCAAATCCCAGCGGGAGGGCCATTCAATGAGCAGTTCTTC. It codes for CASSQIPAGGPFNEQFF.

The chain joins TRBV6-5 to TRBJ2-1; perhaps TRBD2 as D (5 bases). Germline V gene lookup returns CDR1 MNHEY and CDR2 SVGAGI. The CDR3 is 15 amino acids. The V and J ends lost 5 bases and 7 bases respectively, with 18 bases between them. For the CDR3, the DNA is TGTGCCAGCAGTCCTCAGCGGAATGCGAATAATGAGCAGTTCTTC. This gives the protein CASSPQRNANNEQFF.